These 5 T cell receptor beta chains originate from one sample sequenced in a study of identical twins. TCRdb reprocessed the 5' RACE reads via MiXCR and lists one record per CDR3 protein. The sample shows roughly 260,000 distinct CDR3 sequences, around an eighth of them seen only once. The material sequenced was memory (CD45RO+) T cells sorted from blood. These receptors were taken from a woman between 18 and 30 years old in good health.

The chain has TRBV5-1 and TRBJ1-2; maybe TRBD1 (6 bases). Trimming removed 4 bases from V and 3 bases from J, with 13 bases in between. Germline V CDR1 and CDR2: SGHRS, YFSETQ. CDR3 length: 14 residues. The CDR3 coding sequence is TGCGCCAGCAGCCCTCAAAAGGGGGACTATGGCTACACCTTC. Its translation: CASSPQKGDYGYTF.

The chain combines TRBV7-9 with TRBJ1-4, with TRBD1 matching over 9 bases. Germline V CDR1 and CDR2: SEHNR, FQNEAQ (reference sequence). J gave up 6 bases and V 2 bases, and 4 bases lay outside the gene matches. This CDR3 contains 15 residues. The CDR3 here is CASSLQGQGYEKLFF. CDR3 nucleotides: TGTGCCAGCAGCTTACAGGGACAGGGTTATGAAAAACTGTTTTTT.

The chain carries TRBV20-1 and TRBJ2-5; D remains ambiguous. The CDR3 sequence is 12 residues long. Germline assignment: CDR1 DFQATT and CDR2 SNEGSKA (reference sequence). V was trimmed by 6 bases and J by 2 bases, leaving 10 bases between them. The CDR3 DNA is TGCAGTGCGGAGTCTAGGCAAGAGACCCAGTACTTC. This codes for CSAESRQETQYF.

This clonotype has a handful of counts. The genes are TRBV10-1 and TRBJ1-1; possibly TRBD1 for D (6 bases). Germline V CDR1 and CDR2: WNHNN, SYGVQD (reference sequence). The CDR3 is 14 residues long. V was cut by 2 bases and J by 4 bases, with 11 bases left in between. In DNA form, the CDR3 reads TGCGCCAGCAGTGAGAAGAGGGGGGCCACTGAAGCTTTCTTT. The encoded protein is CASSEKRGATEAFF.

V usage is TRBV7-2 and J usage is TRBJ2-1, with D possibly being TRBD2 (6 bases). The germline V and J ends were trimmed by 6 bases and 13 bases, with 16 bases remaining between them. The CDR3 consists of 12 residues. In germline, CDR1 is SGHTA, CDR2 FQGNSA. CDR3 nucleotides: TGTGCCAGCAGTCAAACGGAAGCGGGCCAGTTCTTC. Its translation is CASSQTEAGQFF.